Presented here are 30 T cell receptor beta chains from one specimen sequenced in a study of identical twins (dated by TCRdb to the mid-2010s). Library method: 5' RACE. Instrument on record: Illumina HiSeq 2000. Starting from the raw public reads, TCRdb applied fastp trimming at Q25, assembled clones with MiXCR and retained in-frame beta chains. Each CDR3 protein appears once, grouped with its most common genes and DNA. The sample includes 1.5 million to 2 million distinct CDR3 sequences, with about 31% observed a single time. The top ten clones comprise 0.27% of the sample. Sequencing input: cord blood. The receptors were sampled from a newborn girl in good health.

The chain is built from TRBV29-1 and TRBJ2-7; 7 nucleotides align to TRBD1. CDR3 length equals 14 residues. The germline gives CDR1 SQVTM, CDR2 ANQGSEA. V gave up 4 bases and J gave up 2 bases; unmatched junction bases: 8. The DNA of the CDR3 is TGCAGCGTTGTGGGGACAGCCGCCCCCTACGAGCAGTACTTC. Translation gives CSVVGTAAPYEQYF.

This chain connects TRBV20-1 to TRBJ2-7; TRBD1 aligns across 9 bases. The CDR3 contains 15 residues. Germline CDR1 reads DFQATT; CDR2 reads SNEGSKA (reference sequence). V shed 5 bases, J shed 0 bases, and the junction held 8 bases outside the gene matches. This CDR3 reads CSASPGQGRSYEQYF. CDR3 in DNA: TGCAGTGCTTCCCCGGGACAGGGACGCTCCTACGAGCAGTACTTC.

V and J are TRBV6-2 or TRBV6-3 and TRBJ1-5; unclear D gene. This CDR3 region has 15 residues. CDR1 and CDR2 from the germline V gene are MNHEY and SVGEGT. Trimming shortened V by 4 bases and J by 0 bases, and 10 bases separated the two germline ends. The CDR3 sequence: CASSLWESSNQPQHF. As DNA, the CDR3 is TGTGCCAGCAGTTTATGGGAGAGTAGCAATCAGCCCCAGCATTTT.

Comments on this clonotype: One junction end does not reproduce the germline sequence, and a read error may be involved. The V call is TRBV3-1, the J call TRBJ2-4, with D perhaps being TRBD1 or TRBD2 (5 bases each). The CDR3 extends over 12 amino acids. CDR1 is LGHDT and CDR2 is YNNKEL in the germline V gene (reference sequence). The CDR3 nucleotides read TGTGCCGGCAGCCAGGGAGTGGGTATTCAGTACTTC. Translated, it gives CAGSQGVGIQYF.

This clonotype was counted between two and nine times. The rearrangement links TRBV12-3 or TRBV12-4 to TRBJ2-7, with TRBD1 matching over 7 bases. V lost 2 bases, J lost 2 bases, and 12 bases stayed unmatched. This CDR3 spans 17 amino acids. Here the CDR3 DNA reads TGTGCCAGCAGTTTATCCGATCCGGGACAGCGCCCCTACGAGCAGTACTTC. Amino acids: CASSLSDPGQRPYEQYF.

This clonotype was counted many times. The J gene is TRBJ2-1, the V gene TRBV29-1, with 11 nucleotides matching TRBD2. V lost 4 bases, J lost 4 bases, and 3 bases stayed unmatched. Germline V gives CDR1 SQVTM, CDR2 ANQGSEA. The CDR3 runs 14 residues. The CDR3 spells CSVVGTSGYNEQFF. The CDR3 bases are TGCAGCGTTGTGGGGACTAGCGGTTACAATGAGCAGTTCTTC.

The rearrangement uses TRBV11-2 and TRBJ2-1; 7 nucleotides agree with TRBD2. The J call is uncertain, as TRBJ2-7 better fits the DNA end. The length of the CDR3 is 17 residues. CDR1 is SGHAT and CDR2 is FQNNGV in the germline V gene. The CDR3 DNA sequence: TGTGCCAGCAGCCTGAGCAGAGCGGGAAAAACCTACAATGAGCAGTACTTC. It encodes CASSLSRAGKTYNEQYF.

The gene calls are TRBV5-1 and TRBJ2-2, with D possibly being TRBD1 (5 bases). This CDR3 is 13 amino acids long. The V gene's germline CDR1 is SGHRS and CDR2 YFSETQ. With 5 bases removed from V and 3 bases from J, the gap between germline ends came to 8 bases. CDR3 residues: CASRKQDTGELFF. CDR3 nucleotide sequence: TGCGCCAGCAGGAAACAGGACACCGGGGAGCTGTTTTTT.

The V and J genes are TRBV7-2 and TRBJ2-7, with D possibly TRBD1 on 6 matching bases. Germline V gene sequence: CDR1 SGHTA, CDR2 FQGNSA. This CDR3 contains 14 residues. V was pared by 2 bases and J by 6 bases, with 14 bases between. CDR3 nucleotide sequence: TGTGCCAGCAGCTTAAACAGGGTGAGGACCGAGCAGTACTTC. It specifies CASSLNRVRTEQYF.

CDR3: CASSQRPGTPREYYEQYF. The CDR3 DNA sequence: TGCGCCAGCAGCCAAAGACCCGGGACACCTAGGGAGTACTACGAGCAGTACTTC. V gene TRBV5-1 combines with J gene TRBJ2-7, with D perhaps matching TRBD1 (6 bases). Germline-derived CDR1 and CDR2 are SGHRS and YFSETQ. This CDR3 comprises 18 residues. V dropped 4 bases and J dropped 3 bases, with 26 bases sitting between them.

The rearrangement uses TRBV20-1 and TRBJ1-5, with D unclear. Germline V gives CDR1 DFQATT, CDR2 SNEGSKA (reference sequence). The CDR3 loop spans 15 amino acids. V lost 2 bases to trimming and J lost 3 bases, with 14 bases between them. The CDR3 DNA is TGCAGTGCTAGACAGCGGCGGAGGGCCAATCAGCCCCAGCATTTT. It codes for CSARQRRRANQPQHF.

The DNA for the CDR3 is TGCAGTGCTAGAGTCGTGCGGCGGGCGGAGACCCAGTACTTC. Translated, it gives CSARVVRRAETQYF. This chain joins TRBV20-1 and TRBJ2-5; a possible D gene is TRBD2 (5 bases). CDR1 and CDR2 from the germline V gene are DFQATT and SNEGSKA (reference sequence). This CDR3 region has 14 residues. Trimming left V 1 base short and J 5 bases short, with 14 bases between.

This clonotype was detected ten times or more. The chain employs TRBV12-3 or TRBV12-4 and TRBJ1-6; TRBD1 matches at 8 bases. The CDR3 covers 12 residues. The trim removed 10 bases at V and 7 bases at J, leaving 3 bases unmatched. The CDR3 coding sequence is TGTGCCACCCGACAGGGGAATTCACCCCTCCACTTT. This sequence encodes CATRQGNSPLHF.

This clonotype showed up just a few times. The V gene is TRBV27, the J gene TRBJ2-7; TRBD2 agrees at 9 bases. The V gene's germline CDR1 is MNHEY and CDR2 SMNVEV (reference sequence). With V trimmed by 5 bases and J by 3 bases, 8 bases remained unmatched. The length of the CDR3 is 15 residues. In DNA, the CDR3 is TGTGCCAGCAGTCGTAAGGGACTAGCTCACTACGAGCAGTACTTC. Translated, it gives CASSRKGLAHYEQYF.

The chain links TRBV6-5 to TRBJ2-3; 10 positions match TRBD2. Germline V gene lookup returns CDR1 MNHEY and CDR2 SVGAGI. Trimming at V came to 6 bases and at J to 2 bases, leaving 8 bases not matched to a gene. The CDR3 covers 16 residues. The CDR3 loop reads CASRPGLAAITDTQYF. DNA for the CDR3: TGTGCCAGCAGACCCGGACTAGCGGCTATCACAGATACGCAGTATTTT.

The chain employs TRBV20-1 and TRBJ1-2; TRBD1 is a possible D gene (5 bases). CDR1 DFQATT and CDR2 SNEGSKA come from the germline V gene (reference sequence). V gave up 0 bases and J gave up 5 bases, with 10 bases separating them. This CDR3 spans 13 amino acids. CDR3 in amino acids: CSARDIGEYGYTF. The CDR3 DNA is TGCAGTGCTAGAGATATAGGGGAATATGGCTACACCTTC.

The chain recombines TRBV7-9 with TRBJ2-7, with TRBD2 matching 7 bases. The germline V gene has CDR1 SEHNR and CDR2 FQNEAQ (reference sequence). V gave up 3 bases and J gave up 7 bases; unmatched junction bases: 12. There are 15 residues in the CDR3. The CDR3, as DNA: TGTGCCAGCAGCTTTCCGGGAGGAGATGACAATGAGCAGTACTTC. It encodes CASSFPGGDDNEQYF.

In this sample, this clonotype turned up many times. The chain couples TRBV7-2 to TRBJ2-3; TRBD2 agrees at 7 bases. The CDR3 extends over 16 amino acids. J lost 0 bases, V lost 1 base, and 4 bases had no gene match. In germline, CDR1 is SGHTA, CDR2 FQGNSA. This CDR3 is CASSLVLAASTDTQYF. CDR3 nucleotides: TGTGCCAGCAGCTTAGTTCTAGCGGCTAGCACAGATACGCAGTATTTT.

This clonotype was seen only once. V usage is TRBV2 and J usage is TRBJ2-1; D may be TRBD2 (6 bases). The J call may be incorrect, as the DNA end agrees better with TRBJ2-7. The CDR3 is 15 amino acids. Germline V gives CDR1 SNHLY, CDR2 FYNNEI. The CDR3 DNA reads TGTGCCAGCAGTGAAACTGGGACTTTCTACAATGAGCAGTACTTC. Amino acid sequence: CASSETGTFYNEQYF.

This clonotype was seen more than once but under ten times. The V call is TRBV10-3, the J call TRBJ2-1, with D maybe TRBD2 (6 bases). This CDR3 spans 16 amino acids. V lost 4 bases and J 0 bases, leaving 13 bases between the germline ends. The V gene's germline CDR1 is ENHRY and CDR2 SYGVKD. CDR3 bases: TGTGCCATCAGTGGGCGGGGCCCGAGCTCCTACAATGAGCAGTTCTTC. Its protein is CAISGRGPSSYNEQFF.

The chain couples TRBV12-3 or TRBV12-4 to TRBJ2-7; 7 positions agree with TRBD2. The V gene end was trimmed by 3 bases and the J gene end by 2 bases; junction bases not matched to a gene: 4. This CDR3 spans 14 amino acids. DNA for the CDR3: TGTGCCAGCAGTTTTGGGACTACTACCTACGAGCAGTACTTC. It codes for CASSFGTTTYEQYF.

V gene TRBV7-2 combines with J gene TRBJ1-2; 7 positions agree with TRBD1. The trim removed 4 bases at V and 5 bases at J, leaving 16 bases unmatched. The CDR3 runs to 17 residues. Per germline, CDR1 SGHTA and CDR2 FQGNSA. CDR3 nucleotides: TGTGCCAGCAGCTCCAGAGTGGCAGAGGGGGCAGTGTATGGCTACACCTTC. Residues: CASSSRVAEGAVYGYTF.

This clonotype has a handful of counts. The CDR3 reads CSAHPGTSVHEQFF. The DNA for the CDR3 is TGCAGTGCGCATCCCGGGACTAGCGTCCATGAGCAGTTCTTC. The chain uses TRBV20-1 and TRBJ2-1; TRBD2 matches at 10 bases. Trimming at V came to 6 bases and at J to 8 bases, leaving 10 bases not matched to a gene. Germline values: CDR1 DFQATT, CDR2 SNEGSKA (reference sequence). The CDR3 is 14 residues long.

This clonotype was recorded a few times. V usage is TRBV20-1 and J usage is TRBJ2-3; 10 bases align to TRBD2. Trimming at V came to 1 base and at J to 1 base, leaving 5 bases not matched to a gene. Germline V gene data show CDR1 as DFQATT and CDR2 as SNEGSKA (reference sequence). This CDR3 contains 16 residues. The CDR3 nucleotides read TGCAGTGCTAGAGGCTCCGGGACTAGCGGCACAGATACGCAGTATTTT. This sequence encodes CSARGSGTSGTDTQYF.

The CDR3 DNA is TGCGCCAGCAGCCAAGCCCCCCTAAGCACAGATACGCAGTATTTT. It is translated as CASSQAPLSTDTQYF. The chain recombines TRBV4-1 with TRBJ2-3, with no clear D. CDR3 length: 15 amino acids. Germline V gene lookup returns CDR1 MGHRA and CDR2 YSYEKL. Trimming removed 1 base from V and 0 bases from J, with 8 bases in between.

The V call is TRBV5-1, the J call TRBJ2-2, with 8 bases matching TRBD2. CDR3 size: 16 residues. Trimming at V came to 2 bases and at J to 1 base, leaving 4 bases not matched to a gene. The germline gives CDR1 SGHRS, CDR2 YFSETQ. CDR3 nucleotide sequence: TGCGCCAGCAGCTTTATAACTAGCGGGAACACCGGGGAGCTGTTTTTT. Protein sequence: CASSFITSGNTGELFF.

The CDR3 DNA follows: TGCGCCAGCAGCTTGACTGAGAGGCCCCTCTATGGCTACACCTTC. The encoded protein is CASSLTERPLYGYTF. The gene calls are TRBV5-1 and TRBJ1-2, with D unclear. CDR3 length equals 15 residues. Trimming removed 1 base at V and 4 bases at J, with 14 bases between. CDR1 SGHRS and CDR2 YFSETQ come from the germline V gene.

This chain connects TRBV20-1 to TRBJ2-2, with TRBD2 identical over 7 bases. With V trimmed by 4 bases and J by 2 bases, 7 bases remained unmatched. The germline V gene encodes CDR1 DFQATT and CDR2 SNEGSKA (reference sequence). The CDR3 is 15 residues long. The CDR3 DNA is TGCAGTGCTAAAACGGGAGGTCACAACACCGGGGAGCTGTTTTTT. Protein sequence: CSAKTGGHNTGELFF.

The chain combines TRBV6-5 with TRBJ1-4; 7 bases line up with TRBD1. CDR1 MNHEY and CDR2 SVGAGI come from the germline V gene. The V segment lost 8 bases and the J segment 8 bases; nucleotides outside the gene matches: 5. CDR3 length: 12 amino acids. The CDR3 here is CASGKGQEKLFF. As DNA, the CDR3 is TGTGCCAGCGGGAAGGGACAGGAAAAACTGTTTTTT.

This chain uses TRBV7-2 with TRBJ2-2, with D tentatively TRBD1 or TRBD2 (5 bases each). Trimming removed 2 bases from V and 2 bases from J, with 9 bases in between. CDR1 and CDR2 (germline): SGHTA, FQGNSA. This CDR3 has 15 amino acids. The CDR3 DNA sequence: TGTGCCAGCAGCTTATTCGGGGCTAACACCGGGGAGCTGTTTTTT. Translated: CASSLFGANTGELFF.